This T cell receptor (beta chain) is drawn from a study of read filtering for tumor transcriptome and immune sequencing. Across the whole study: Whole-transcriptome libraries were prepared after DNase treatment.

Per the germline V gene, CDR1 is SQVTM and CDR2 is ANQGSEA. The CDR3 runs 12 residues. Trimming took 4 bases from V and 12 from J, leaving 18 bases between them. This clonotype was observed a single time. Possible read error: a much larger clone is one base away. This library used approximately 0.4 ug RNA and molecular barcoded adaptors spanning alpha/delta and beta/gamma chains. In TCRdb, the reads were re-called with MiXCR into one record per CDR3 protein. The table shows 93,000 or so distinct CDR3 sequences, with roughly 21% occurring only once. The source material was a population of CD138-negative cells sorted from bone marrow. The sequence was collected from a donor aged 40 or over with multiple myeloma. The chain couples TRBV29-1 to TRBJ1-1, with D unresolved. The CDR3 sequence: CSVARADLGTFF. The CDR3 DNA reads as TGCAGCGTTGCGAGGGCAGACCTGGGGACTTTCTTT.